The 22 T cell receptor beta chains below all came from one sample that was sequenced in a study of OX40 agonist ivuxolimab in advanced cancers. Repertoires were generated with immunoSEQ multiplex PCR, while TCRdb's copy carries only in-frame clones and drops some. The repertoire holds 50,000 to 65,000 clones, with roughly 80% as singletons. Sequences were derived from CD4+ or CD8+ T cells sorted from blood, sampled in a trial of the OX40 agonist ivuxolimab. The origin of the receptors is an adult with an advanced solid tumor such as melanoma, head and neck, liver or kidney cancer.

In this sample, this clone turned up a few times. The V gene is TRBV9, the J gene TRBJ1-1; TRBD1 might be the D (5 bases). The CDR3 runs to 12 residues. Germline V gene lookup returns CDR1 SGDLS and CDR2 YYNGEE. V was trimmed by 5 bases and J by 10 bases, leaving 15 bases between them. This CDR3 is CASSASGGSAFF. As DNA, the CDR3 is TGTGCCAGCAGTGCTTCCGGGGGTTCAGCTTTCTTT.

The sample holds one count of this clone. The gene calls are TRBV7-8 and TRBJ2-5, with D unclear. The germline CDR1 and CDR2 sequences are SGHVS and FQNEAQ. The CDR3 has 12 residues. V dropped 7 bases and J dropped 5 bases, with 11 bases sitting between them. CDR3 in DNA: TGTGCCAGCACTGAAATCGGGGAGACCCAGTACTTC. Its translation is CASTEIGETQYF.

This chain uses TRBV4-3 with TRBJ2-3; 9 bases are a match to TRBD1. The V gene's germline CDR1 is LGHNA and CDR2 YSLEER. This CDR3 has 16 amino acids. The J segment lost 8 bases and the V segment lost 0 bases, leaving 9 bases of the junction unmatched. The CDR3 spells CASSQELGQGSGTQYF. CDR3 bases: TGCGCCAGCAGCCAAGAATTGGGACAGGGCTCCGGTACGCAGTATTTT.

This clone has only a few counts. The rearrangement links TRBV14 to TRBJ2-1, with no clear D. Germline assignment: CDR1 SGHDN and CDR2 FVKESK. V was shortened by 1 base and J by 0 bases, with 10 bases between the two germline ends. The CDR3 is 16 amino acids. The CDR3 here is CASSQAERRSYNEQFF. In nucleotides, the CDR3 is TGTGCCAGCAGCCAAGCTGAGAGACGCTCCTACAATGAGCAGTTCTTC.

There are a few counts of this clone. The chain couples TRBV4-3 to TRBJ2-3; a possible D gene is TRBD2 (6 bases). Germline V lookup: CDR1 LGHNA, CDR2 YSLEER. The CDR3 length is 15 residues. Trimming removed 0 bases at V and 3 bases at J, with 10 bases between. The CDR3 DNA reads TGCGCCAGCAGCCAAGACCCGGGAGCGACAGATACGCAGTATTTT. As protein: CASSQDPGATDTQYF.

This clone was observed a single time. The V gene is TRBV19, the J gene TRBJ2-1; D gene ambiguous. Trimming pared 4 bases from V and 13 bases from J, leaving 20 bases between. Per the germline V gene, CDR1 is LNHDA and CDR2 is SQIVND (reference sequence). The CDR3 spans 14 residues. This chain's CDR3 is CASSTNEPIVYQFF. The CDR3 DNA follows: TGTGCCAGTAGTACAAACGAACCCATTGTATATCAGTTCTTC.

This clone was detected once. This sequence joins TRBV5-1 and TRBJ1-6; no definite D call. This CDR3 comprises 17 residues. The V gene's germline CDR1 is SGHRS and CDR2 YFSETQ. The V end lost 0 bases, the J end lost 6 bases, and 16 bases lay between the germline ends. CDR3 amino acids: CASSLDLGMLGNSPLHF. In nucleotides, the CDR3 is TGCGCCAGCAGCTTGGATTTGGGGATGTTAGGTAATTCACCCCTCCACTTT.

The chain recombines TRBV18 with TRBJ1-1; no definite D call. V was cut by 1 base and J by 0 bases, with 18 bases left in between. CDR3 size: 18 residues. Germline CDR1 and CDR2: KGHSH and LQKENI. The CDR3, as DNA: TGTGCCAGCTCACCACTTCCAGGCCGAGGATACATGAACACTGAAGCTTTCTTT. As protein: CASSPLPGRGYMNTEAFF.

For the CDR3, the DNA is TGTGCCAGCAGTGAAGAGCTTTCGGGGAGGGAGCAGTTCTTC. Translating gives CASSEELSGREQFF. The chain has TRBV6-4 and TRBJ2-1; possible D gene TRBD2, 6 bases. The V and J ends lost 3 bases and 10 bases respectively, with 16 bases between them. In germline, CDR1 is MRHNA, CDR2 SNTAGT. This CDR3 region has 14 residues.

The chain uses TRBV10-3 and TRBJ1-1, with 7 bases fitting TRBD1. CDR1 is ENHRY, CDR2 SYGVKD, per germline. This CDR3 has 15 residues. V was clipped by 4 bases and J by 0 bases; unmatched bases: 5. The CDR3 bases are TGTGCCATCAGTGGGAGACAGGGTCTGAACACTGAAGCTTTCTTT. Protein product: CAISGRQGLNTEAFF.

This clone appeared a single time. The chain uses TRBV11-3 and TRBJ2-7; no reliable D call. V lost 2 bases and J lost 0, with 11 bases in between. Germline assignment: CDR1 SGHNT and CDR2 YENEEA. The CDR3 sequence is 15 residues long. CDR3 protein: CASSLQASSSYEQYF. The DNA of the CDR3 is TGTGCCAGCAGCTTACAAGCGTCCAGCTCCTACGAGCAGTACTTC.

V gene TRBV15 combines with J gene TRBJ2-1; the match to TRBD2 covers 13 bases. Germline V CDR1 and CDR2: LNHNV, YYDKDF (reference sequence). The CDR3 sequence is 18 residues long. V lost 2 bases, J lost 7 bases, and 11 bases stayed unmatched. For the CDR3, the DNA is TGTGCCACCAGCAGACGACCTCATACTAGCGGGAGGGTAAATGAGCAGTTCTTC. Amino acid sequence: CATSRRPHTSGRVNEQFF.

The rearrangement links TRBV5-1 to TRBJ2-2; a possible D gene is TRBD2 (5 bases). V lost 0 bases and J lost 2, with 5 bases in between. Germline V gives CDR1 SGHRS, CDR2 YFSETQ. The CDR3 is 14 amino acids. Here the CDR3 reads CASSLGTNTGELFF. For the CDR3, the DNA is TGCGCCAGCAGCTTGGGGACTAACACCGGGGAGCTGTTTTTT. Supplemented by reference TRBV5-1 and TRBJ2-2, the full variable domain reads KAGVTQTPRYLIKTRGQQVTLSCSPISGHRSVSWYQQTPGQGLQFLFEYFSETQRNKGNFPGRFSGRQFSNSRSEMNVSTLELGDSALYLCASSLGTNTGELFFGEGSRLTVL.

The rearrangement links TRBV7-2 to TRBJ2-3, with 7 bases aligning to TRBD2. CDR3 length: 15 residues. Germline assignment: CDR1 SGHTA and CDR2 FQGNSA. V lost 3 bases and J lost 0; bases outside the gene matches: 3. CDR3 in amino acids: CASSFQAGSTDTQYF. The CDR3, as DNA: TGTGCCAGCAGCTTCCAAGCGGGGAGCACAGATACGCAGTATTTT.

This clone was seen only once. The chain uses TRBV5-1 and TRBJ2-1; 9 positions match TRBD1. CDR1 is SGHRS, CDR2 YFSETQ, per germline. The junction had 11 bases not matched to a gene; V was cut back by 0 bases and J by 10 bases. The CDR3 has 16 residues. CDR3 loop: CASSLGFLGTGLEQFF. CDR3 sequence (DNA): TGCGCCAGCAGCTTGGGGTTTTTGGGGACAGGGCTCGAGCAGTTCTTC.

This clone was recorded once. The V and J genes are TRBV14 and TRBJ1-2; perhaps TRBD1 as D (6 bases). Germline V lookup: CDR1 SGHDN, CDR2 FVKESK. V lost 4 bases to trimming and J lost 2 bases, with 8 bases between them. CDR3 length equals 13 residues. CDR3 sequence: CASSRTGNYGYTF. CDR3 sequence (DNA): TGTGCCAGCAGCCGAACAGGGAACTATGGCTACACCTTC.

The J gene is TRBJ1-6, the V gene TRBV5-4, with D hard to call. V gave up 2 bases and J gave up 9 bases, with 12 bases separating them. CDR3 length: 14 amino acids. Germline assignment: CDR1 SGHNT and CDR2 YYREEE (reference sequence). The CDR3 sequence is CASSFWGKGSPLHF. CDR3 bases: TGTGCCAGCAGCTTTTGGGGTAAGGGTTCACCCCTCCACTTT.

The V and J genes are TRBV18 and TRBJ2-7; 7 bases line up with TRBD2. V lost 3 bases and J lost 2; bases outside the gene matches: 7. This CDR3 is built from 15 residues. Germline loops: CDR1 KGHSH, CDR2 LQKENI. In nucleotides, the CDR3 is TGTGCCAGCTCACCCAACATGGGGGGGGCCTACGAGCAGTACTTC. Its translation is CASSPNMGGAYEQYF. Variable domain in full (rest from reference TRBV18 and TRBJ2-7): NAGVMQNPRHLVRRRGQEARLRCSPMKGHSHVYWYRQLPEEGLKFMVYLQKENIIDESGMPKERFSAEFPKEGPSILRIQQVVRGDSAAYFCASSPNMGGAYEQYFGPGTRLTVT.

This clone was recorded only once. DNA for the CDR3: TGTGCCAGCAGTGAAGGGGTGGGAATCTACGAGCAGTACTTC. Translation: CASSEGVGIYEQYF. V is TRBV6-1 and J is TRBJ2-7; D unresolved. CDR1 is MNHNS and CDR2 is SASEGT in the germline V gene. The V end was cut by 1 base, the J end by 3 bases, with 10 bases between. The CDR3 is 14 residues long.

The rearrangement links TRBV27 to TRBJ1-2; TRBD1 is a possible D gene (5 bases). V shed 6 bases and J shed 5 bases, with 13 bases lying between them. Germline CDR1 reads MNHEY; CDR2 reads SMNVEV (reference sequence). The CDR3 spans 13 residues. The chain's CDR3 is CASSPGGWYGYTF. In DNA form, the CDR3 reads TGTGCCAGCAGCCCCGGGGGATGGTATGGCTACACCTTC.

The chain links TRBV7-8 to TRBJ2-7; TRBD1 agrees at 8 bases. The CDR3 loop spans 15 amino acids. J lost 6 bases, V lost 7 bases, and 14 bases had no gene match. CDR1 is SGHVS and CDR2 is FQNEAQ in the germline V gene. This CDR3 is CASNVPATGVGEQYF. CDR3 nucleotides: TGTGCCAGCAATGTTCCCGCGACAGGGGTGGGCGAGCAGTACTTC.

This clone was observed a single time. The rearrangement joins TRBV29-1 to TRBJ2-1; D possibly matches TRBD1 or TRBD2 (5 bases each). V dropped 7 bases and J dropped 5 bases, with 12 bases sitting between them. The CDR3 has 12 amino acids. Germline CDR1 is SQVTM and CDR2 is ANQGSEA. CDR3 in amino acids: CSGGWIHNEQFF. As DNA, the CDR3 is TGCAGCGGGGGGTGGATTCACAATGAGCAGTTCTTC.